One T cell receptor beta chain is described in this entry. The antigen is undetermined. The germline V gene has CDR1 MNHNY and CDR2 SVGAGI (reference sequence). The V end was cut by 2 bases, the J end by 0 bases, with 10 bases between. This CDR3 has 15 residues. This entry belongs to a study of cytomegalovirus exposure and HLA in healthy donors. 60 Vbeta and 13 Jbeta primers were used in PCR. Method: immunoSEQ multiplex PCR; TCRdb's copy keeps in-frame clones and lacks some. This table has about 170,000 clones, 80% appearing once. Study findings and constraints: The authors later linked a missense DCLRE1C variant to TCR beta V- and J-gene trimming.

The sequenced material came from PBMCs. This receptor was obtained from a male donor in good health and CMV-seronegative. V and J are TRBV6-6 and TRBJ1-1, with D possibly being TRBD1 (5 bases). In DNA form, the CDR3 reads TGTGCCAGCAGTTACGAAGGGGCCATGAACACTGAAGCTTTCTTT. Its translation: CASSYEGAMNTEAFF.